This paragraph covers one TCR beta chain sequence. What it recognizes is unknown. J lost 4 bases, V lost 0 bases, and 2 bases had no gene match. Germline V lookup: CDR1 MRHNA, CDR2 SNTAGT. The CDR3 runs 15 residues. These data originate in a study of CD8 T cells in ankylosing spondylitis. Study-level results: Earlier authors reported some of these motif variants in reactive arthritis synovial fluid and blood.

TCRdb reprocessed the 5' RACE reads via MiXCR and lists one record per CDR3 protein. In the table there are over 130,000 distinct CDR3 sequences, around two fifths of which are singletons. The TCR sequence derives from a male donor with ankylosing spondylitis. The specimen sequenced was synovial fluid, either unsorted or a sorted T cell fraction (not recorded which). V is TRBV6-4 and J is TRBJ2-2, with 7 bases aligning to TRBD1. CDR3 loop: CASSDSSGGTGELFF. CDR3 coding DNA: TGTGCCAGCAGTGACTCGTCAGGGGGCACCGGGGAGCTGTTTTTT.